This entry lists 28 T cell receptor beta chains sequenced from one sample in a study of T cells after yellow fever vaccination. Via MiXCR, TCRdb re-called the 5' RACE reads, giving one row per CDR3 protein. The sample includes around 180,000 distinct CDR3 sequences, about 6.2% of them seen just once. Sequencing used CD4+ T cells sorted from PBMCs, obtained on the day of the first yellow fever vaccination. The receptor source for this set is a man between 18 and 29 years old who received the YFV17D yellow fever vaccine.

The chain carries TRBV5-5 and TRBJ1-6; D might be TRBD1 (6 bases). The CDR3 extends over 15 amino acids. Germline V gives CDR1 SGHKS, CDR2 YYEKEE (reference sequence). V lost 5 bases, J lost 6 bases, and 15 bases lay in between. In nucleotides, the CDR3 is TGTGCCAGCAGGGATCAAGGGACAAGTAATTCACCCCTCCACTTT. This gives the protein CASRDQGTSNSPLHF. Using reference TRBV5-5 and TRBJ1-6 for the parts outside the CDR3, the full variable domain is DAGVTQSPTHLIKTRGQQVTLRCSPISGHKSVSWYQQVLGQGPQFIFQYYEKEERGRGNFPDRFSARQFPNYSSELNVNALLLGDSALYLCASRDQGTSNSPLHFGNGTRLTVT.

The genes are TRBV20-1 and TRBJ2-3, with 9 bases matching TRBD2. Germline values: CDR1 DFQATT, CDR2 SNEGSKA (reference sequence). CDR3 length equals 15 residues. The V gene end was trimmed by 5 bases and the J gene end by 5 bases; junction bases not matched to a gene: 11. CDR3 DNA: TGCAGTGCTGTCGAGGCGGGGGGGCCGCAAGATACGCAGTATTTT. It encodes CSAVEAGGPQDTQYF.

The chain uses TRBV5-3 and TRBJ2-3; D not resolved. TRBV5-3 is an ORF, and what it does is uncertain. The CDR3 runs to 14 residues. The V end was cut by 8 bases, the J end by 2 bases, with 15 bases between. CDR3 in amino acids: CARRPGLYTDTQYF. In DNA, the CDR3 is TGTGCCAGGAGACCCGGGCTCTACACAGATACGCAGTATTTT.

In its sample, this clonotype was seen a few times. The V call is TRBV4-3, the J call TRBJ1-2; the D is unclear. CDR1 and CDR2 (germline): LGHNA, YSLEER. V lost 0 bases and J lost 2, with 10 bases in between. The CDR3 spans 15 residues. This CDR3 reads CASSQDRGPNYGYTF. The CDR3 DNA sequence: TGCGCCAGCAGCCAAGATCGCGGGCCGAACTATGGCTACACCTTC.

This clonotype has ten or more counts. The genes are TRBV15 and TRBJ2-7; the D gene is possibly TRBD2 (5 bases). The CDR3 is 12 residues long. Germline loops: CDR1 LNHNV, CDR2 YYDKDF (reference sequence). Trimming took off 0 bases at V and 6 bases at J, with 6 bases between the two ends. CDR3 nucleotide sequence: TGTGCCACCAGCAGAGATCGGGGCGAGCAGTACTTC. Translating gives CATSRDRGEQYF.

As to this clonotype: Possible read error: a much larger clone is one base away. The gene calls are TRBV7-6 and TRBJ2-6, with a possible D match to TRBD1 (5 bases). The CDR3 length is 16 residues. Germline CDR1 is SGHVS and CDR2 is FNYEAQ. CDR3 region: CASSLLGVSGASVLTF. The CDR3 DNA is TGTGCCAGCAGCTTACTCGGCGTCTCTGGGGCCAGCGTCCTGACTTTC.

This chain links TRBV28 with TRBJ2-7, with D perhaps TRBD1 (6 bases). Germline CDR1 reads MDHEN; CDR2 reads SYDVKM. Trimming took off 6 bases at V and 4 bases at J, with 13 bases between the two ends. The CDR3 length is 13 residues. The CDR3 here is CASRRQGRYEQYF. CDR3 nucleotides: TGTGCCAGCAGGAGGCAGGGGAGATACGAGCAGTACTTC.

This clonotype was detected a few times. The J gene is TRBJ1-2, the V gene TRBV7-2; possible D gene TRBD1, 5 bases. Trimming left V 4 bases short and J 7 bases short, with 16 bases between. Germline V gives CDR1 SGHTA, CDR2 FQGNSA. The CDR3 is made up of 14 amino acids. The CDR3, as DNA: TGTGCCAGCAGCTCCCACGGGCAGGGCGGTGGCTACACCTTC. Amino acid sequence: CASSSHGQGGGYTF.

This clonotype was recorded many times. The V call is TRBV10-3, the J call TRBJ2-7, with 7 bases lining up with TRBD1. The CDR3 runs to 12 residues. V shed 7 bases, J shed 3 bases, and the junction held 3 bases outside the gene matches. Germline loops: CDR1 ENHRY, CDR2 SYGVKD. The CDR3 nucleotides are TGTGCCATCAAGGGGGACAGCTACGAGCAGTACTTC. As protein: CAIKGDSYEQYF.

This rearrangement joins TRBV19 to TRBJ1-1; TRBD1 is a possible D gene (5 bases). The CDR3 is 13 residues long. The V gene lost 4 bases and the J gene lost 7 bases, with 13 bases spanning the gap. Per the germline V gene, CDR1 is LNHDA and CDR2 is SQIVND (reference sequence). The CDR3 loop is CASSTGLGSEAFF. CDR3 coding DNA: TGTGCCAGTAGTACAGGGTTGGGGAGTGAAGCTTTCTTT.

This clonotype was seen repeatedly, ten times or more. The rearrangement links TRBV18 to TRBJ1-2, with 7 bases aligning to TRBD1. V was pared by 2 bases and J by 5 bases, with 11 bases of the junction left unmatched. Germline V gene lookup returns CDR1 KGHSH and CDR2 LQKENI. The CDR3 covers 16 residues. The CDR3 DNA is TGTGCCAGCTCACCATCCTTCGGACAGGCGTTTTATGGCTACACCTTC. This codes for CASSPSFGQAFYGYTF.

In its sample, this clonotype was seen many times. The chain employs TRBV7-6 and TRBJ1-2; D is possibly TRBD1 (5 bases). Germline V gene data show CDR1 as SGHVS and CDR2 as FNYEAQ. CDR3 size: 12 residues. Trimming took off 2 bases at V and 8 bases at J, with 9 bases between the two ends. CDR3 sequence (DNA): TGTGCCAGCAGCTTACGGGGGGACGGCTACACCTTC. Encoded protein: CASSLRGDGYTF.

The rearrangement joins TRBV9 to TRBJ1-4; no clear D. Trimming pared 0 bases from V and 8 bases from J, leaving 20 bases between. The length of the CDR3 is 17 residues. Germline assignment: CDR1 SGDLS and CDR2 YYNGEE. The CDR3 reads CASSVGRGWETGEKLFF. The DNA of the CDR3 is TGTGCCAGCAGCGTAGGGCGTGGATGGGAGACGGGCGAAAAACTGTTTTTT. Looking up the rest from reference TRBV9 and TRBJ1-4 gives the full variable domain: DSGVTQTPKHLITATGQRVTLRCSPRSGDLSVYWYQQSLDQGLQFLIQYYNGEERAKGNILERFSAQQFPDLHSELNLSSLELGDSALYFCASSVGRGWETGEKLFFGSGTQLSVL.

The chain joins TRBV28 to TRBJ2-1, with 8 positions matching TRBD1. The length of the CDR3 is 15 residues. Trimming removed 8 bases from V and 0 bases from J; junction bases left unmatched: 6. The germline gives CDR1 MDHEN, CDR2 SYDVKM. CDR3 nucleotide sequence: TGTGCCAGCGTCGCCGGGACAGGCTCCTACAATGAGCAGTTCTTC. This codes for CASVAGTGSYNEQFF.

The table lists this clonotype with many counts. The chain couples TRBV3-1 to TRBJ2-1, with 14 bases identical to TRBD2. Germline V gene data show CDR1 as LGHDT and CDR2 as YNNKEL (reference sequence). J lost 10 bases, V lost 4 bases, and 6 bases had no gene match. This CDR3 contains 15 residues. CDR3 residues: CASSPGTSGGREQFF. The CDR3 bases are TGTGCCAGCAGCCCCGGGACTAGCGGGGGTCGAGAGCAGTTCTTC.

This chain uses TRBV18 with TRBJ1-1; a possible D gene is TRBD1 (6 bases). Germline lookup yields CDR1 KGHSH and CDR2 LQKENI. The V end was cut by 4 bases, the J end by 1 base, with 10 bases between. The CDR3 is 14 residues long. In DNA form, the CDR3 reads TGTGCCAGCTCACGGGGGCACCAGAACACTGAAGCTTTCTTT. This codes for CASSRGHQNTEAFF.

This clonotype was observed a handful of times. The rearrangement links TRBV15 to TRBJ1-3; D is unresolved. Germline V gene sequence: CDR1 LNHNV, CDR2 YYDKDF (reference sequence). The germline V and J ends were trimmed by 0 bases and 3 bases, with 15 bases remaining between them. The CDR3 totals 17 residues. The CDR3 region is CATSRDQGSWDGNTIYF. CDR3 DNA: TGTGCCACCAGCAGAGATCAAGGTTCCTGGGATGGAAACACCATATATTTT.

This clonotype was counted only a few times. V is TRBV28 and J is TRBJ2-7; D ambiguous. Germline V gives CDR1 MDHEN, CDR2 SYDVKM. The V gene lost 5 bases and the J gene lost 4 bases, with 12 bases spanning the gap. The CDR3 is made up of 13 amino acids. In DNA, the CDR3 is TGTGCCAGCAGTCCCCCCCCGGGTTACGAGCAGTACGTC. Translating it yields CASSPPPGYEQYV.

This clonotype was observed at least ten times. The chain recombines TRBV10-3 with TRBJ2-6; maybe TRBD1 (7 bases). This CDR3 contains 17 residues. Germline V gene data show CDR1 as ENHRY and CDR2 as SYGVKD. V shed 5 bases and J shed 2 bases, with 16 bases lying between them. CDR3 DNA: TGTGCCATCAGTACCGACAGGGAGGAGGCTGGGGCCAACGTCCTGACTTTC. It translates to CAISTDREEAGANVLTF.

This clonotype was observed many times. V usage is TRBV7-8 and J usage is TRBJ2-7; D perhaps matches TRBD1 (5 bases). The V gene's germline CDR1 is SGHVS and CDR2 FQNEAQ. The CDR3 has 13 amino acids. V lost 5 bases to trimming and J lost 6 bases, with 14 bases between them. CDR3 sequence reads: CASSANPGLEQYF. The CDR3 DNA reads as TGTGCCAGCAGCGCCAACCCAGGGCTCGAGCAGTACTTC.

The chain uses TRBV27 and TRBJ1-6, with D uncertain. The germline CDR1 and CDR2 sequences are MNHEY and SMNVEV (reference sequence). Trimming took 2 bases from V and 0 from J, leaving 14 bases between them. This CDR3 comprises 18 residues. This CDR3 reads CASSLRVAVYSYNSPLHF. In DNA, the CDR3 is TGTGCCAGCAGTTTAAGGGTGGCAGTCTACTCCTATAATTCACCCCTCCACTTT.

A few counts support this clonotype. The V call is TRBV5-1, the J call TRBJ2-1; 12 positions match TRBD2. This CDR3 has 15 residues. Germline-derived CDR1 and CDR2 are SGHRS and YFSETQ. Trimming at V came to 4 bases and at J to 5 bases, leaving 4 bases not matched to a gene. CDR3: CASSPLAGGDNEQFF. CDR3 DNA sequence: TGCGCCAGCAGCCCTCTAGCGGGGGGGGACAATGAGCAGTTCTTC.

There are many counts of this clonotype. CDR3 nucleotide sequence: TGTGCCAGCAGCCGCCCAGAAAACATTCAGTACTTC. Translating it yields CASSRPENIQYF. The V and J genes are TRBV7-9 and TRBJ2-4; no clear D. V lost 5 bases and J lost 5, with 7 bases in between. The germline V gene has CDR1 SEHNR and CDR2 FQNEAQ (reference sequence). The CDR3 consists of 12 residues.

This clonotype has a count of ten or more. The V call is TRBV7-3, the J call TRBJ1-1; weak D call: TRBD1 (5 bases). This CDR3 comprises 13 residues. Germline CDR1 reads SGHTA; CDR2 reads FQGTGA. The V gene lost 4 bases and the J gene lost 4 bases, with 10 bases spanning the gap. CDR3 nucleotide sequence: TGTGCCAGCAGCTATGGGGCGGGCACTGAAGCTTTCTTT. It codes for CASSYGAGTEAFF.

This clonotype was picked up many times. The DNA for the CDR3 is TGTGCCAGCAGCAGAGCGAGTTACGAGCAGTACGTC. Translating gives CASSRASYEQYV. V and J are TRBV6-2 or TRBV6-3 and TRBJ2-7; no clear D. Germline CDR1 reads MNHEY; CDR2 reads SVGEGT. The CDR3 is made up of 12 amino acids. Trimming removed 6 bases from V and 4 bases from J, with 10 bases in between.

This clonotype was observed a few times. V gene TRBV18 combines with J gene TRBJ2-3; D gene ambiguous. The CDR3 is 14 residues long. Germline CDR1 and CDR2: KGHSH and LQKENI. V lost 3 bases and J lost 0, with 7 bases in between. CDR3 sequence reads: CASSPVDSTDTQYF. CDR3 sequence (DNA): TGTGCCAGCTCACCGGTGGATAGCACAGATACGCAGTATTTT.

This clonotype was observed at least ten times. For the CDR3, the DNA is TGTGCCACCTCCCGAACAGGGAATCTGGACTACACCTTC. Its protein is CATSRTGNLDYTF. The chain couples TRBV4-2 to TRBJ1-2; tentatively, D is TRBD1 (6 bases). The CDR3 runs 13 residues. Trimming removed 10 bases at V and 10 bases at J, with 22 bases between. Per the germline V gene, CDR1 is LGHNA and CDR2 is YNFKEQ.

This clonotype was counted ten times or more. This sequence joins TRBV5-1 and TRBJ2-1, with 10 bases matching TRBD1. This CDR3 region has 17 residues. V lost 0 bases to trimming and J lost 6 bases; unmatched junction nucleotides: 9. The germline V gene encodes CDR1 SGHRS and CDR2 YFSETQ. This chain's CDR3 is CASSLGPTGTGVNEQFF. The CDR3 region has the DNA TGCGCCAGCAGCTTGGGTCCTACCGGGACAGGGGTCAATGAGCAGTTCTTC.